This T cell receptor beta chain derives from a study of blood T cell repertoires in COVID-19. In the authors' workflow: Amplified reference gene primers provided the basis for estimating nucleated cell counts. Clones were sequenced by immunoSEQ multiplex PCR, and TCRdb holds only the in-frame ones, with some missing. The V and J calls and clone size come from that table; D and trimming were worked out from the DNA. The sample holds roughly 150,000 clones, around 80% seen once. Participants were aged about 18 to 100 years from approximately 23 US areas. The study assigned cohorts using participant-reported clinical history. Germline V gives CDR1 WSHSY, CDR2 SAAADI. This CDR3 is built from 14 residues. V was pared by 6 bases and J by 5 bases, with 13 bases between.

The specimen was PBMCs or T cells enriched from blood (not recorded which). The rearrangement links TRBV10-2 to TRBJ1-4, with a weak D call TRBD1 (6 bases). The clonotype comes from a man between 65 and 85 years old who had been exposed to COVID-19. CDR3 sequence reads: CASRPPGTNEKLFF. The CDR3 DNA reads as TGCGCCAGCAGACCCCCGGGGACAAATGAAAAACTGTTTTTT.